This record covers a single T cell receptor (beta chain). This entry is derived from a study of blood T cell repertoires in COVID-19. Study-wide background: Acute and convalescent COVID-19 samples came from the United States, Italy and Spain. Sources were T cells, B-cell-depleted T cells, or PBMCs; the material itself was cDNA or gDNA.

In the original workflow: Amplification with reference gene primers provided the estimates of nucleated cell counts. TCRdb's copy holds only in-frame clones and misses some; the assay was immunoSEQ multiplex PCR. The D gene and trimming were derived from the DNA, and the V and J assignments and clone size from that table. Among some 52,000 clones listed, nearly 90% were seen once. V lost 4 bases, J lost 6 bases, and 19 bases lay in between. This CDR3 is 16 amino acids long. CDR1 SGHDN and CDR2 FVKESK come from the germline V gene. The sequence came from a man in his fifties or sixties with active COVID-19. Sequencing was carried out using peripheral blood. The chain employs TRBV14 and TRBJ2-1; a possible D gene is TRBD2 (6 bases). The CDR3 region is CASSLFFVPTSNEQFF. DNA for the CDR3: TGTGCCAGCAGCCTATTCTTCGTGCCGACTAGCAATGAGCAGTTCTTC.